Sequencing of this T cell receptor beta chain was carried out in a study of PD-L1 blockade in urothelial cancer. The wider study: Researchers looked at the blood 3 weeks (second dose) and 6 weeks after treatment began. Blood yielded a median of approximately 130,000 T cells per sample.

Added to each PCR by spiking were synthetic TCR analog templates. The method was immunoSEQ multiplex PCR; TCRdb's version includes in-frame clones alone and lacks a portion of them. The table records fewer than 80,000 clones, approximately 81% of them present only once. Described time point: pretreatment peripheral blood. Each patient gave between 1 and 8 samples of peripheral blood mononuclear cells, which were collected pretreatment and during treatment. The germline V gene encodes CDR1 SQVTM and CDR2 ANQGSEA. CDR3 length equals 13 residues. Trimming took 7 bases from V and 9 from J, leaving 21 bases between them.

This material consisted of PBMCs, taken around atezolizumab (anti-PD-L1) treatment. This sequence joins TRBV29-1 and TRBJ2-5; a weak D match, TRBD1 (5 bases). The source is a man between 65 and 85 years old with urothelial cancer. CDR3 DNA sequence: TGCAGCGCCGGACAAGGGCCCCTCGTGGCCCAGTACTTC. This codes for CSAGQGPLVAQYF.